These T cell receptor beta chains were read from a single sample in a study of blood T cell repertoires in COVID-19. The data were produced by immunoSEQ multiplex PCR, yet TCRdb's version contains in-frame clones alone and is incomplete. The sample lists 25,000 to 35,000 clones; about nine tenths were seen once. Sample: peripheral blood. Every receptor here comes from a man in his 60s with active COVID-19. The CDR3 runs from the conserved cysteine through the conserved F or W. Fields, in order: clone size, V gene, J gene, CDR3 protein. Clone size is shown for a subset of rows, as once, few, many or a class of expanded clone.

clone size: .; V gene: TRBV7-3; J gene: TRBJ2-3; CDR3 protein: CASSSLPAGDGHADTQYF
clone size: .; V gene: TRBV12-3/TRBV12-4; J gene: TRBJ1-3; CDR3 protein: CASTGGNTIYF
clone size: .; V gene: TRBV7-7; J gene: TRBJ2-7; CDR3 protein: CASTRRGTSLPYEQYF
clone size: few; V gene: TRBV10-1; J gene: TRBJ2-4; CDR3 protein: CASSEGRQGRNIQYF
clone size: .; V gene: TRBV10-2; J gene: TRBJ1-6; CDR3 protein: CASTHRDKVSPLHF
clone size: .; V gene: TRBV7-6; J gene: TRBJ2-2; CDR3 protein: CASSPPQGAIAGELFF
clone size: .; V gene: TRBV7-3; J gene: TRBJ1-1; CDR3 protein: CASSQGQGGEAFF
clone size: few; V gene: TRBV15; J gene: TRBJ1-4; CDR3 protein: CATSRFRGTTNEKLFF
clone size: .; V gene: TRBV7-2; J gene: TRBJ2-7; CDR3 protein: CASSFSGTGAYEQYF
clone size: .; V gene: TRBV18; J gene: TRBJ2-7; CDR3 protein: CASSPSQLLAGGYEQYF
clone size: .; V gene: TRBV7-9; J gene: TRBJ2-3; CDR3 protein: CASSFQSGGTDTQYF
clone size: medium-sized; V gene: TRBV19; J gene: TRBJ2-3; CDR3 protein: CASSPVGGTDTQYF
clone size: .; V gene: TRBV7-9; J gene: TRBJ2-3; CDR3 protein: CASSLLGLFRVTDTQYF
clone size: .; V gene: TRBV29-1; J gene: TRBJ1-1; CDR3 protein: CSVEGALNTEAFF